The 8 T cell receptor beta chains below were found in one sample sequenced in a study of T cells after posttransplantation cyclophosphamide (TCRdb year 2016). The treatment or condition tag for this specimen amounts to: high-dose cyclophosphamide on days +3 and +4 as single-agent GVHD prophylaxis. PTCy patients received busulfan and fludarabine conditioning, a related or unrelated marrow graft, and cyclophosphamide on days +3 and +4. Library preparation employed the immunoSEQ multiplex PCR assay. Held by TCRdb, this immuneACCESS table contains in-frame sequences only and omits some clones. Under half of the omission traces to an unresolved V gene where checked; the cause of the rest is unknown. Recorded for this sample are 30,000 to 45,000 clones; just under 80% of them occurred a single time. Of the sample, about 8% falls within the top ten clones. The input for sequencing was CD4+ T cells sorted from blood, taken around 2,000 days after a stem cell transplant with posttransplant cyclophosphamide. These receptors were taken from a female patient in her 40s who received an allogeneic stem cell transplant from a related donor, was CMV-positive, and had no GVHD. After a transplant, the graft donor may have provided part of the T cells.

This clone was counted a single time. The chain recombines TRBV19 with TRBJ2-4; no firm D call. Per germline, CDR1 LNHDA and CDR2 SQIVND (reference sequence). V dropped 4 bases and J dropped 0 bases, with 4 bases sitting between them. This CDR3 comprises 13 residues. CDR3 amino acids: CASSTVAKNIQYF. CDR3 bases: TGTGCCAGTAGTACAGTAGCCAAAAACATTCAGTACTTC.

V gene TRBV4-1 combines with J gene TRBJ1-4; D perhaps matches TRBD1 (5 bases). V was cut by 6 bases and J by 7 bases, with 18 bases left in between. CDR1 and CDR2 (germline): MGHRA, YSYEKL. This CDR3 is built from 15 residues. The CDR3 nucleotides are TGCGCCAGCAGACAGGTTCCCGCGCGGACTGAAAAACTGTTTTTT. This encodes CASRQVPARTEKLFF.

This clone was picked up one time. CDR3 residues: CASSSGGGRVKAQYF. Written as DNA, the CDR3 is TGTGCCAGCAGTTCCGGGGGGGGAAGAGTTAAGGCCCAGTACTTC. V gene TRBV28 combines with J gene TRBJ2-5; TRBD2 agrees at 8 bases. The CDR3 consists of 15 residues. CDR1 and CDR2 (germline): MDHEN, SYDVKM. Unmatched junction bases numbered 13, after V lost 4 bases and J lost 9 bases.

This clone was detected once. The chain couples TRBV5-6 to TRBJ2-2; 7 positions agree with TRBD2. Per the germline V gene, CDR1 is SGHDT and CDR2 is YYEEEE. The V and J ends lost 9 bases and 7 bases, in that order; junction bases with no gene match: 18. The CDR3 is 16 residues long. The CDR3 loop reads CATPGPSGTNDGELFF. The DNA for the CDR3 is TGTGCCACCCCCGGGCCTAGCGGAACGAATGACGGGGAGCTGTTTTTT.

V is TRBV5-1 and J is TRBJ2-7; possibly TRBD1 for D (6 bases). CDR1 and CDR2 (germline): SGHRS, YFSETQ. With 0 bases removed from V and 3 bases from J, the gap between germline ends came to 10 bases. This CDR3 comprises 14 residues. CDR3 sequence reads: CASSLDLDSYEQYF. In nucleotides, the CDR3 is TGCGCCAGCAGCTTGGATCTGGACAGCTACGAGCAGTACTTC.

The V gene is TRBV7-3, the J gene TRBJ2-2; D may be TRBD2 (5 bases). The CDR3 is 15 amino acids. The V gene lost 9 bases and the J gene lost 0 bases, with 14 bases spanning the gap. Looked up from germline, CDR1 is SGHTA and CDR2 is FQGTGA. As DNA, the CDR3 is TGTGCCAGTCCGCCAGACTACTCGAACACCGGGGAGCTGTTTTTT. Protein sequence: CASPPDYSNTGELFF.

V and J are TRBV6-1 and TRBJ1-4, with 10 bases that match TRBD1. Germline trimming cut 5 bases from V and 6 bases from J; bases unmatched to any gene: 3. Per the germline V gene, CDR1 is MNHNS and CDR2 is SASEGT. This CDR3 contains 14 residues. The CDR3 DNA follows: TGTGCCAGCAGTCGGGACAGGGGATATGAAAAACTGTTTTTT. Protein: CASSRDRGYEKLFF.

A single count supports this clone. This chain uses TRBV28 with TRBJ2-5, with 11 bases identical to TRBD2. V was pared by 2 bases and J by 9 bases, with 8 bases of the junction left unmatched. Germline V lookup: CDR1 MDHEN, CDR2 SYDVKM. The CDR3 has 15 amino acids. CDR3 nucleotides: TGTGCCAGCAGTTTACGTAGCGGGGGGGCTCTCCCCCAGTACTTC. Translation gives CASSLRSGGALPQYF.